These T cell receptor beta chains were read from a single sample in a study of blood T cell repertoires in COVID-19. Clones were sequenced by immunoSEQ multiplex PCR, and TCRdb holds only the in-frame ones, with some missing. The sample carries 20,000 to 30,000 clones, about 86% recorded once. Source material: peripheral blood. The receptors here all came from a man between 70 and 80 years old with acute or convalescent COVID-19. CDR3s include the opening cysteine and the closing phenylalanine or tryptophan. The D gene is left open where the match is weak. The listing skips clone size in some rows; elsewhere it reads once, few, many or a size class.

J,D,V,size,length,DNA,CDR3
TRBJ2-5,TRBD1,TRBV19,-,15,TGTGCCAGTAGTATAGGACAGGGGTCTCAAGAGACCCAGTACTTC,CASSIGQGSQETQYF
TRBJ2-3,-,TRBV28,once,13,TGTGCCAGCAGTTTAACACAGACAGATACGCAGTATTTT,CASSLTQTDTQYF
TRBJ2-7,TRBD2,TRBV6-6,-,15,TGTGCCAGGAGCGCGGGGACTAGCGTAACCTACGAGCAGTACTTC,CARSAGTSVTYEQYF
TRBJ2-5,-,TRBV10-3,-,13,TGTGCCATCAGTGTGGGACGGGAGGAGACCCAGTACTTC,CAISVGREETQYF
TRBJ2-5,TRBD2,TRBV7-8,once,15,TGTGCCAGCACGGGACTAGCGGGAGGAATGGAGACCCAGTACTTC,CASTGLAGGMETQYF
TRBJ1-2,TRBD1,TRBV29-1,-,16,TGCAGCGCCGGCCCTGGGACCCACAGGGGGAACTATGGCTACACCTTC,CSAGPGTHRGNYGYTF
TRBJ1-5,-,TRBV7-2,-,12,TGTGCCAGCAGCTTATCGTTTCAGCCCCAGCATTTT,CASSLSFQPQHF
TRBJ2-1,-,TRBV2,-,11,TGTGCCAGCAGTGATCGGAGTGAGCAGTTCTTC,CASSDRSEQFF
TRBJ2-2,-,TRBV7-7,-,11,TGTGCTAGCAGCTTAAGAGAGGAGCTGTTTTTT,CASSLREELFF
TRBJ2-2,TRBD1,TRBV4-3,-,15,TGCGCCAGCAGCCTCGGGACAGCTCTCGCCGGGGAGCTGTTTTTT,CASSLGTALAGELFF
TRBJ1-1,-,TRBV19,-,12,TGTGCCAGTAGGAGGGAGAACACTGAAGCTTTCTTT,CASRRENTEAFF
TRBJ2-7,-,TRBV7-2,-,11,TGTGCCAGCAGCCGCTCCTACGAGCAGTACTTC,CASSRSYEQYF
TRBJ1-1,-,TRBV2,-,13,TGTGCCAGCAGTGGACAGGTGAACACTGAAGCTTTCTTT,CASSGQVNTEAFF
TRBJ2-1,-,TRBV4-3,-,14,TGCGCCAGCAGCCAAGAACCAAGTGTCGGTGAGCAGTTCTTC,CASSQEPSVGEQFF
TRBJ2-1,-,TRBV5-1,-,16,TGCGCCAGCAGCAGGGCCGTAGCTAGCGTTCTGGGTGAGCAGTTCTTC,CASSRAVASVLGEQFF
TRBJ1-6,TRBD1,TRBV5-4,-,16,TGTGCCAGCAGCTTGAACAGGGGGCAAGATAATTCACCCCTCCACTTT,CASSLNRGQDNSPLHF